The entry that follows covers one T cell receptor beta chain sequence. No antigen is known for it. This record belongs to a study of CXCR3-negative and CXCR3-positive naive CD8 T cells. Study-level background: The study obtained 140 million or so TRB reads, about 1.5 +/- 0.3 million per library.

TRB cDNA was prepared as libraries by UMI-labeled 5' RACE. TCRdb reprocessed the 5' RACE reads and keeps a single row for each CDR3 protein, giving no DNA. Recorded here are about 8,300 distinct CDR3 sequences; the top ten clones represent just over 2%. Study-wide findings and caveats: TCR interaction strength was inferred from TRB CDR3 physicochemistry, as CD5 matched across naive subsets. Researchers report that CXCR3-positive naive cells carry more hydrophobic TRB CDR3s than CXCR3-negative naive cells.

Germline lookup yields CDR1 MNHEY and CDR2 SMNVEV (reference sequence). This CDR3 is built from 13 residues. The origin of this receptor is a human donor in good health. Some clones in this sample may be carry-over from other donors' samples. The gene calls are TRBV27 and TRBJ1-1; the TCRdb D gene call, TRBD1, has no DNA to confirm it. Sequenced material: naive CXCR3- CD8+ T cells from blood. The subset denotes: CD45RO-CCR7+CD27+CD95- naive CD8+ T cells lacking CXCR3 (TNR3-). CDR3: CASSPGPGLEAFF.